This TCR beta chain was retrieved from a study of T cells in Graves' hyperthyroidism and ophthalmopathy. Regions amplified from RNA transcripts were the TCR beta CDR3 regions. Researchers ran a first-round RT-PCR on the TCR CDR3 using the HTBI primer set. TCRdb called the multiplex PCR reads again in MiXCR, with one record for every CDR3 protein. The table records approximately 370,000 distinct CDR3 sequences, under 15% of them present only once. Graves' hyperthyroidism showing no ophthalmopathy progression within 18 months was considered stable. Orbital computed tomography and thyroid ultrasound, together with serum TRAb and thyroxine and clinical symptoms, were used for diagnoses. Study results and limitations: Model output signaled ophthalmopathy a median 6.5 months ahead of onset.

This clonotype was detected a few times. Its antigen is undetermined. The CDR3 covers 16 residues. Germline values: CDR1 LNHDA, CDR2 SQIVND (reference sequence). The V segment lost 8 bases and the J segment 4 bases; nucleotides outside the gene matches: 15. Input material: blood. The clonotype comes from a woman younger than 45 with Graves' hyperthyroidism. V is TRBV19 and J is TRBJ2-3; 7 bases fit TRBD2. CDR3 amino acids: CASHLTGGSIADTQYF. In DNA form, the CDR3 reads TGTGCCAGTCATCTGACGGGCGGGAGCATCGCAGATACGCAGTATTTT.